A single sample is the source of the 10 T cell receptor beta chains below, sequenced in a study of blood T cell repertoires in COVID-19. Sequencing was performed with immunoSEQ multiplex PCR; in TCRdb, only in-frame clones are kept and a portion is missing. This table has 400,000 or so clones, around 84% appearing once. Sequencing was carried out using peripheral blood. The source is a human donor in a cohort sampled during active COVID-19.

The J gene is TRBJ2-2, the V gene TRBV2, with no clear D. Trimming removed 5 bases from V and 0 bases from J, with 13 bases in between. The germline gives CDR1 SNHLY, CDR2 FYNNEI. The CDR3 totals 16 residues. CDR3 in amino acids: CASSHNTDTNTGELFF. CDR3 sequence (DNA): TGTGCCAGCAGTCATAACACCGACACGAACACCGGGGAGCTGTTTTTT.

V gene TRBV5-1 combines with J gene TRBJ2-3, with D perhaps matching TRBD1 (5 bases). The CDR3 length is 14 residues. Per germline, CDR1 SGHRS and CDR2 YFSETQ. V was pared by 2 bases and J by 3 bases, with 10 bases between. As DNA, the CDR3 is TGCGCCAGCAGCTTCTCGACAGCAACAGATACGCAGTATTTT. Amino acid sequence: CASSFSTATDTQYF.

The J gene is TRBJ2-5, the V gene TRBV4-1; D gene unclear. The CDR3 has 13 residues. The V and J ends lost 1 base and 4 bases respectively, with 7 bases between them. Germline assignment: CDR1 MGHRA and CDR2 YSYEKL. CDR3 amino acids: CASSQGPRETQYF. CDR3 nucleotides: TGCGCCAGCAGCCAAGGGCCCAGAGAGACCCAGTACTTC.

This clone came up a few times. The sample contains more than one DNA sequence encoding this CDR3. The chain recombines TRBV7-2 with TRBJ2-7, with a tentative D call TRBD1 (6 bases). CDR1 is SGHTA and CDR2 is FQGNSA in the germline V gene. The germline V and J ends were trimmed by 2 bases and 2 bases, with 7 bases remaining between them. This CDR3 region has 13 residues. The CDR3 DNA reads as TGTGCCAGCAGCTTAACAGGGACCTACGAGCAGTACTTC. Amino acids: CASSLTGTYEQYF.

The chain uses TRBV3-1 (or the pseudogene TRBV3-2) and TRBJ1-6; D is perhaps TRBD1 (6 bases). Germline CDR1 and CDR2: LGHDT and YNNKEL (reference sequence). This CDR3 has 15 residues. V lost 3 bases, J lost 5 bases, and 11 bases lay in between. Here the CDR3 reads CASSQTGGHNSPLHF. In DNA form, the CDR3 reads TGTGCCAGCAGCCAGACGGGGGGCCATAATTCACCCCTCCACTTT.

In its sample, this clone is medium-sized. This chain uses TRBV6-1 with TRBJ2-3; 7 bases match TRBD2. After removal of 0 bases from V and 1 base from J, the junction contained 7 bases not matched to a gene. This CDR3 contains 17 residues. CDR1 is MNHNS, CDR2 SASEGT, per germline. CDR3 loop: CASSEAHGSGGTDTQYF. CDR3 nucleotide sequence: TGTGCCAGCAGTGAAGCGCACGGGAGCGGGGGCACAGATACGCAGTATTTT.

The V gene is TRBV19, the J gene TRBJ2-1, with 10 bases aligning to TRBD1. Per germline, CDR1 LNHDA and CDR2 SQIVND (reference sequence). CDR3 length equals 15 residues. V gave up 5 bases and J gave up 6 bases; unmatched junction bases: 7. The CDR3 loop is CASSLGTGDLNEQFF. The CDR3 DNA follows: TGTGCCAGTAGTCTAGGGACAGGGGATCTCAATGAGCAGTTCTTC.

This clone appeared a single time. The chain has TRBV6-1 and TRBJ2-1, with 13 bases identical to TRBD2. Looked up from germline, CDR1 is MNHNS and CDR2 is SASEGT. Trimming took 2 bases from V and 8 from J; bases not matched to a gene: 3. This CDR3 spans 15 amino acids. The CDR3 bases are TGTGCCAGCAGTGAAACTAGCGGGAGGGAGGATGAGCAGTTCTTC. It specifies CASSETSGREDEQFF.

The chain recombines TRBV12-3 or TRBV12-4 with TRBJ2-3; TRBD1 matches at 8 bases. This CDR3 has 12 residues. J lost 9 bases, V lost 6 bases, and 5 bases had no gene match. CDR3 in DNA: TGTGCCAGCAGCCGCGACAGGGGAACGCAGTATTTT. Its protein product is CASSRDRGTQYF.

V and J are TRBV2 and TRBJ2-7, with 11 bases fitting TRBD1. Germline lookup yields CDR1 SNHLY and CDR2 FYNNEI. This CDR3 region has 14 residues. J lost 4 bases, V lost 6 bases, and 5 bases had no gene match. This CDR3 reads CASSRDRGIYEQYF. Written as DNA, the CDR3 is TGTGCCAGCAGCAGGGACAGGGGGATATACGAGCAGTACTTC.